One sample yielded the 15 T cell receptor beta chains listed below, sequenced in a study of blood T cells in healthy people across ages. Together with a sample-barcoded 5' primer, a J-beta primer mix was included in a second PCR lasting about 7 to 12 cycles. TCRdb processed the 5' RACE reads anew with MiXCR; each CDR3 protein has one entry. Of about 730,000 distinct CDR3 sequences listed, roughly 44% are singletons. Sequencing was carried out using blood. These receptors came from a woman between 55 and 75 years old in good health.

This sequence joins TRBV10-1 and TRBJ1-5; D not resolved. The V end lost 6 bases, the J end lost 3 bases, and 9 bases lay between the germline ends. CDR1 WNHNN and CDR2 SYGVQD come from the germline V gene (reference sequence). The CDR3 runs to 13 residues. CDR3 DNA sequence: TGCGCCAGCAGGGAAGGTTACAATCAGCCCCAGCATTTT. Amino acid sequence: CASREGYNQPQHF.

Regarding this clonotype: Possible read error: a much larger clone is one base away. The genes are TRBV20-1 and TRBJ2-1, with TRBD1 matching over 9 bases. The V segment lost 6 bases and the J segment 10 bases; nucleotides outside the gene matches: 13. Germline assignment: CDR1 DFQATT and CDR2 SNEGSKA (reference sequence). This CDR3 region has 14 residues. Here the CDR3 reads CSASGTGSSYEQFF. The CDR3 coding sequence is TGCAGTGCCTCGGGGACAGGGAGCTCCTACGAGCAGTTCTTC.

This sequence joins TRBV25-1 and TRBJ2-2; D is unclear. This CDR3 spans 15 amino acids. V dropped 3 bases and J dropped 5 bases, with 13 bases sitting between them. CDR1 is MGHDK, CDR2 SYGVNS, per germline. In DNA form, the CDR3 reads TGTGCCAGCAGTGATCCCGGGTCTGGGACCGGGGAGCTGTTTTTT. Translated: CASSDPGSGTGELFF.

This clonotype was seen a single time. The chain has TRBV27 and TRBJ2-7; 8 positions agree with TRBD1. Trimming at V came to 1 base and at J to 4 bases, leaving 3 bases not matched to a gene. Germline V gene data show CDR1 as MNHEY and CDR2 as SMNVEV (reference sequence). This CDR3 contains 14 residues. The CDR3 is CASSLWDRLYEQYF. In nucleotides, the CDR3 is TGTGCCAGCAGTTTATGGGACAGGCTTTACGAGCAGTACTTC.

This chain joins TRBV6-6 and TRBJ1-5; 8 bases line up with TRBD1. V dropped 5 bases and J dropped 2; count of bases not matched to a gene: 2. The V gene's germline CDR1 is MNHNY and CDR2 SVGAGI (reference sequence). The CDR3 has 14 residues. CDR3 region: CASSQGAGNQPQHF. The CDR3 DNA reads as TGTGCCAGCAGTCAGGGGGCTGGCAATCAGCCCCAGCATTTT.

The chain recombines TRBV20-1 with TRBJ2-5; the D gene could be TRBD1 or TRBD2 (5 bases each). Germline assignment: CDR1 DFQATT and CDR2 SNEGSKA (reference sequence). V dropped 3 bases and J dropped 4 bases, with 12 bases sitting between them. The CDR3 has 13 amino acids. The CDR3 spells CSARYKGTETQYF. The CDR3 region has the DNA TGCAGTGCTAGGTACAAAGGGACAGAGACCCAGTACTTC.

V and J are TRBV20-1 and TRBJ1-2; 9 bases map to TRBD1. J lost 6 bases, V lost 4 bases, and 18 bases had no gene match. Germline lookup yields CDR1 DFQATT and CDR2 SNEGSKA (reference sequence). This CDR3 has 17 amino acids. The CDR3 DNA sequence: TGCAGTGCTACCGGCGCCGGGACAGGGACTAACGCGAATGGCTACACCTTC. The encoded protein is CSATGAGTGTNANGYTF.

This chain links TRBV20-1 with TRBJ1-5, with D tentatively TRBD1 (5 bases). The CDR3 runs 12 residues. V was cut by 4 bases and J by 5 bases, with 9 bases left in between. Germline V gene lookup returns CDR1 DFQATT and CDR2 SNEGSKA (reference sequence). This chain's CDR3 is CSAKRGDQPQHF. CDR3 bases: TGCAGTGCTAAACGGGGGGATCAGCCCCAGCATTTT.

This clonotype has just a few counts. The chain has TRBV6-6 and TRBJ1-5, with a tentative D call TRBD1 (6 bases). Germline V gene lookup returns CDR1 MNHNY and CDR2 SVGAGI (reference sequence). CDR3 length: 15 residues. The V end was cut by 3 bases, the J end by 0 bases, with 9 bases between. The CDR3 reads CASSYSGASNQPQHF. In DNA form, the CDR3 reads TGTGCCAGCAGTTATTCAGGGGCTAGCAATCAGCCCCAGCATTTT.

The rearrangement joins TRBV2 to TRBJ2-1, with TRBD1 matching 7 bases. CDR3 size: 12 residues. The V segment lost 6 bases and the J segment 10 bases; nucleotides outside the gene matches: 6. Germline CDR1 and CDR2: SNHLY and FYNNEI. The CDR3 DNA sequence: TGTGCCAGCAGATTTGGGACAGAAGAGCAGTTCTTC. It encodes CASRFGTEEQFF.

This clonotype has more than one count but fewer than ten. The rearrangement uses TRBV7-2 and TRBJ2-7; D might be TRBD2 (6 bases). The CDR3 totals 14 residues. V gave up 4 bases and J gave up 5 bases, with 15 bases separating them. Germline CDR1 reads SGHTA; CDR2 reads FQGNSA. Here the CDR3 DNA reads TGTGCCAGCAGCTCTCGTTGGGGGGTTGACGAGCAGTACTTC. Translated: CASSSRWGVDEQYF.

Concerning this clonotype itself: A read error may explain this, as a much larger clone is one base away. This chain links TRBV29-1 with TRBJ2-1; D is perhaps TRBD1 (5 bases). Trimming removed 3 bases from V and 6 bases from J, with 18 bases in between. The CDR3 sequence is 15 residues long. Germline V gene sequence: CDR1 SQVTM, CDR2 ANQGSEA. The CDR3, as DNA: TGCAGCGTTGACCCAGGCAGGGTCCAACTCAATGAGCAGTTCTTC. Translation: CSVDPGRVQLNEQFF.

V gene TRBV7-6 combines with J gene TRBJ2-3; D possibly corresponds to TRBD1 (5 bases). The CDR3 loop spans 16 amino acids. The V gene lost 3 bases and the J gene lost 0 bases, with 13 bases spanning the gap. Germline V gene data show CDR1 as SGHVS and CDR2 as FNYEAQ. The CDR3 DNA follows: TGTGCCAGCAGCTTCGACAGTCCTTCTAGCACAGATACGCAGTATTTT. Encoded protein: CASSFDSPSSTDTQYF.

The rearrangement joins TRBV28 to TRBJ2-7; 8 nucleotides align to TRBD2. Germline V lookup: CDR1 MDHEN, CDR2 SYDVKM. This CDR3 contains 14 residues. The V segment lost 5 bases and the J segment 5 bases; nucleotides outside the gene matches: 8. The CDR3 is CASSLVTSGNEQYF. CDR3 DNA: TGTGCCAGCAGTCTAGTAACTAGCGGAAACGAGCAGTACTTC.

The rearrangement uses TRBV3-1 and TRBJ2-6; 10 bases map to TRBD2. Germline V gives CDR1 LGHDT, CDR2 YNNKEL (reference sequence). The CDR3 length is 17 residues. With 4 bases clipped from V and 3 bases from J, the junction kept 6 bases outside the gene matches. The CDR3 protein is CASSLGPSGGGANVLTF. The CDR3 DNA sequence: TGTGCCAGCAGCCTCGGACCTAGCGGGGGTGGGGCCAACGTCCTGACTTTC.